The source of this TCR beta chain is a study of T cell responses to AZD1222 COVID-19 vaccine. Whole-study findings and limits: Spike-specific TCR breadth and depth both grew after two AZD1222 doses. Distributed over spike, vaccine-associated CD4 TCRs predominated at 160-218 and 743-854.

Details on this clone: Its antigen is as yet unknown.

Sequenced by immunoSEQ multiplex PCR; TCRdb stores in-frame clones only, minus some. Here the sample spans about 150,000 clones, around 85% being singletons. Germline CDR1 is MNHNS and CDR2 is SASEGT. V was pared by 3 bases and J by 11 bases, with 6 bases of the junction left unmatched. This CDR3 spans 13 amino acids. The sample consisted of peripheral blood, taken on day 0 of AZD1222 vaccination. This receptor was obtained from an adult in good health. J is TRBJ1-5 and V is TRBV6-1, with TRBD1 matching 8 bases. The CDR3 sequence: CASSETGDRTQHF. The CDR3 nucleotides read TGTGCCAGCAGTGAGACAGGGGATAGGACCCAGCATTTT.